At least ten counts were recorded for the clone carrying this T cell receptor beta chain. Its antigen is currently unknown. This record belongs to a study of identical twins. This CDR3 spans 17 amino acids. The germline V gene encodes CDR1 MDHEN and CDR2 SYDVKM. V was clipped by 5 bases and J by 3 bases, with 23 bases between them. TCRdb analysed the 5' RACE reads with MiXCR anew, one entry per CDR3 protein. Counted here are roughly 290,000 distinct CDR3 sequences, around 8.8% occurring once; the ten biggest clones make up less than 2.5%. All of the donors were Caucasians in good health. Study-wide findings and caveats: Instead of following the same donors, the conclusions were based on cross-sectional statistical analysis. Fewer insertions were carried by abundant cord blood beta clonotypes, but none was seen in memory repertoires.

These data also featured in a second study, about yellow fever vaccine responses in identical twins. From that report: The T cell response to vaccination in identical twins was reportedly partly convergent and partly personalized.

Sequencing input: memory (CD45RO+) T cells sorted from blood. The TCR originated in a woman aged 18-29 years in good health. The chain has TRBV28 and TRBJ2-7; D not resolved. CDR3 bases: TGTGCCAGCAGTCTTTTCTGGTCCCCATTGGCGGACTACGAGCAGTACTTC. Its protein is CASSLFWSPLADYEQYF.